This note documents a single T cell receptor (beta chain) sequence. Antigen unknown. This specimen comes from a study of cytomegalovirus exposure and HLA in healthy donors. Across the whole study: The roughly 110 validation repertoires were reported in a later analysis to have been generated on the same platform as the roughly 670 first-cohort repertoires. Study-wide points: Cytomegalovirus status was reportedly diagnosed by the classifier with high sensitivity and specificity. Cytomegalovirus association was assigned to more than 150 TCR beta chains.

Sequenced by immunoSEQ multiplex PCR; TCRdb stores in-frame clones only, minus some. The table records roughly 200,000 clones, roughly 81% of them present only once. Separate from the roughly 730-subject first cohort, the roughly 120-subject validation cohort was the one that the donors belonged to. The CDR3 is 14 amino acids. Trimming stripped 4 bases from V and 8 bases from J, with 17 bases between. The germline V gene encodes CDR1 SGHRS and CDR2 YFSETQ. Sequencing was done on a sample of PBMCs. This chain joins TRBV5-1 and TRBJ2-3; maybe TRBD2 (6 bases). The TCR sequence derives from a woman in her twenties or thirties in good health and CMV-seronegative. In nucleotides, the CDR3 is TGCGCCAGCAGCCTTGGGGACTCCCCCGCTACGCAGTATTTT. It codes for CASSLGDSPATQYF.